This TCR beta chain appears in the sequencing data of a study of T cells in Graves' hyperthyroidism and ophthalmopathy. Amplified TCR beta CDR3 regions derived from RNA transcripts. The study used the HTBI primer set for a first-round RT-PCR of the TCR CDR3. TCRdb independently ran MiXCR on the multiplex PCR reads; one entry per CDR3 protein. The sample lists approximately 740,000 distinct CDR3 sequences, 14% seen once, with approximately 10% in the top ten. Sequenced: blood. The origin of this receptor is a woman between 18 and 29 years old with Graves' hyperthyroidism.

This CDR3 reads CASRTRGATNEKLFF. The DNA for the CDR3 is TGTGCCAGTCGAACTAGGGGAGCAACTAATGAAAAACTGTTTTTT. The chain recombines TRBV28 with TRBJ1-4; D perhaps matches TRBD1 (5 bases). This CDR3 has 15 residues. V shed 9 bases and J shed 0 bases, with 14 bases lying between them. Germline values: CDR1 MDHEN, CDR2 SYDVKM.